This T cell receptor beta chain was sequenced during a study of post-analysis software for immune sequencing data. Study outcomes and limitations: Compared with controls, patients had more of about 5 TRBV segments, including TRBV5-6, TRBV5-1 and TRBV20-1.

Trimming took off 0 bases at V and 4 bases at J, with 14 bases between the two ends. This CDR3 spans 16 amino acids. Germline CDR1 reads MNHEY; CDR2 reads SVGEGT. Built from TCR beta cDNA, the libraries had unique molecular identifiers in them. It was from roughly 1 to 10 million T cells that about half a million cDNA molecules came. TCRdb used MiXCR to reprocess the PCR reads, holding one entry per CDR3 protein. The sample carries approximately 690,000 distinct CDR3 sequences, approximately 59% recorded once. In the case of this clonotype: Its target is unknown.

Sequenced: blood. V gene TRBV6-2 or TRBV6-3 combines with J gene TRBJ2-3, with D perhaps matching TRBD2 (5 bases). This sequence was found in a girl aged 2-15 years with multiple sclerosis. DNA for the CDR3: TGTGCCAGCAGTTACTCGACGACTCTCGGGGCAGATACGCAGTATTTT. This encodes CASSYSTTLGADTQYF.